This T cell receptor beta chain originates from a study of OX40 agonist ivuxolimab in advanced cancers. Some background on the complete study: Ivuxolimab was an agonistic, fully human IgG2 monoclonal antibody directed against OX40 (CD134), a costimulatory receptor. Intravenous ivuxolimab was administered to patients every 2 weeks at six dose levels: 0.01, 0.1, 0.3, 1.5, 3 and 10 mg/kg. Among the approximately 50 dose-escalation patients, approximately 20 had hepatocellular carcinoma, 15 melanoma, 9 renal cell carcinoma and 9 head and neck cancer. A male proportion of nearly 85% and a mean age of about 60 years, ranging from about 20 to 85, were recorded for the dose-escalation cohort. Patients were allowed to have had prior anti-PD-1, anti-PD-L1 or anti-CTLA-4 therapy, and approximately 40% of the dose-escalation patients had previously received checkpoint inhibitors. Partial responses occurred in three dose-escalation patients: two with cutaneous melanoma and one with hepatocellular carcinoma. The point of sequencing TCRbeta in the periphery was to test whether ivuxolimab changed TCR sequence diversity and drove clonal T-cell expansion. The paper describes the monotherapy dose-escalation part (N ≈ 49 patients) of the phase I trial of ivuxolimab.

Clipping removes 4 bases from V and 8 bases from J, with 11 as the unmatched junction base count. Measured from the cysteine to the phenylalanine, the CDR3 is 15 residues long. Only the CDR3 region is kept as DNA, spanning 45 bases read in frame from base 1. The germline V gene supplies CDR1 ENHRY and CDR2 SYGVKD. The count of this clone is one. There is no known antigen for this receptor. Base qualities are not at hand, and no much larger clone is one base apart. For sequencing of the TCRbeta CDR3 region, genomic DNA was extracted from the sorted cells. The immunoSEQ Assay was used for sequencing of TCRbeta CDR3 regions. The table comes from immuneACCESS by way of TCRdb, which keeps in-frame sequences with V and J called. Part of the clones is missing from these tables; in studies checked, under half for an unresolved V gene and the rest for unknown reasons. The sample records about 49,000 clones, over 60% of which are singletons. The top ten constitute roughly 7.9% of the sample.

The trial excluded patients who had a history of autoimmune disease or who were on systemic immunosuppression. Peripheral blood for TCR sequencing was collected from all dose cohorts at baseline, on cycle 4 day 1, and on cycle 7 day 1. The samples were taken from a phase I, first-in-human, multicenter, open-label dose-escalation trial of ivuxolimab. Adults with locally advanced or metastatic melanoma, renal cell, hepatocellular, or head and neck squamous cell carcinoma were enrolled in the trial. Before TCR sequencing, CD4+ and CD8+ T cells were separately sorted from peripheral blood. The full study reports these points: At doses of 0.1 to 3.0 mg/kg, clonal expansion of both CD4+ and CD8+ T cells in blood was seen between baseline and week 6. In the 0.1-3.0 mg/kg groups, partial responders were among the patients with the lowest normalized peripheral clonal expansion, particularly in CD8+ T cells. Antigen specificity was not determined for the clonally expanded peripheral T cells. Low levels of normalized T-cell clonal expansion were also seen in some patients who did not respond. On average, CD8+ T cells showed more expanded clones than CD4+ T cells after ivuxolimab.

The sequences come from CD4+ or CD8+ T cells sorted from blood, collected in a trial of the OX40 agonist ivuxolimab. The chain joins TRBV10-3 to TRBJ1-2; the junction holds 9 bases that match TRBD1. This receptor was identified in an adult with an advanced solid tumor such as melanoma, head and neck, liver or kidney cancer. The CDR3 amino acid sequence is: CAISGTGEDRGGYTF. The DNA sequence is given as TGTGCCATCAGTGGGACAGGGGAGGATCGCGGGGGCTACACCTTC.